One and the same sample provided the 18 T cell receptor beta chains below, sequenced in a study of blood T cell repertoires in COVID-19. Profiling relied on immunoSEQ multiplex PCR, and the TCRdb table lists in-frame clones only, not all of them. Among about 180,000 clones listed, about 90% were seen once. Sequencing input: PBMCs or T cells enriched from blood (not recorded which). These receptors were taken from a human donor with acute COVID-19. The donor label of this sample is uncertain.

The chain is built from TRBV4-1 and TRBJ1-2; D gene unclear. With 4 bases removed from V and 4 bases from J, the gap between germline ends came to 10 bases. The CDR3 extends over 13 amino acids. CDR1 is MGHRA and CDR2 is YSYEKL in the germline V gene. The CDR3 DNA reads TGCGCCAGCAGCCCTCGAGTGAGCTATGGCTACACCTTC. Translated, it gives CASSPRVSYGYTF.

The V gene is TRBV15, the J gene TRBJ2-7, with a tentative D call TRBD2 (6 bases). V was cut by 5 bases and J by 0 bases, with 20 bases left in between. CDR3 length: 17 amino acids. Germline assignment: CDR1 LNHNV and CDR2 YYDKDF (reference sequence). This CDR3 is CATSFPPRGGLSYEQYF. The DNA of the CDR3 is TGTGCCACCAGCTTTCCCCCTCGTGGGGGACTCTCCTACGAGCAGTACTTC.

The CDR3 loop reads CASMSGGVDTQYF. Here the CDR3 DNA reads TGTGCCAGCATGAGCGGGGGGGTAGATACGCAGTATTTT. The rearrangement uses TRBV27 and TRBJ2-3, with 10 bases aligning to TRBD2. Per the germline V gene, CDR1 is MNHEY and CDR2 is SMNVEV (reference sequence). V dropped 7 bases and J dropped 5; count of bases not matched to a gene: 3. The CDR3 has 13 amino acids.

This clone has a single count. The V and J genes are TRBV24-1 and TRBJ2-1; 9 bases line up with TRBD1. CDR1 is KGHDR and CDR2 is SFDVKD in the germline V gene. V trimming: 7 bases; J trimming: 7 bases; junction bases outside the gene matches: 4. There are 13 residues in the CDR3. CDR3 DNA sequence: TGTGCCACCAGGGGACAGGGAGGGAATGAGCAGTTCTTC. It specifies CATRGQGGNEQFF.

J is TRBJ2-3 and V is TRBV4-2; 8 bases agree with TRBD2. The trim removed 4 bases at V and 3 bases at J, leaving 12 bases unmatched. The germline V gene encodes CDR1 LGHNA and CDR2 YNFKEQ. The CDR3 length is 17 residues. CDR3 nucleotides: TGTGCCAGCAGCCGGTCCCCCAGCGGGGGAAAAACAGATACGCAGTATTTT. It specifies CASSRSPSGGKTDTQYF.

The chain employs TRBV11-3 and TRBJ2-1; a possible D gene is TRBD1 (6 bases). CDR3 size: 14 residues. Trimming removed 0 bases at V and 6 bases at J, with 9 bases between. Germline V lookup: CDR1 SGHNT, CDR2 YENEEA. The CDR3 loop reads CASSLDRGSNEQFF. DNA of the CDR3: TGTGCCAGCAGCTTAGACAGGGGCTCCAATGAGCAGTTCTTC. Drawing the rest from reference TRBV11-3 and TRBJ2-1, the complete variable domain is EAGVVQSPRYKIIEKKQPVAFWCNPISGHNTLYWYLQNLGQGPELLIRYENEEAVDDSQLPKDRFSAERLKGVDSTLKIQPAELGDSAVYLCASSLDRGSNEQFFGPGTRLTVL.

The chain links TRBV7-8 to TRBJ1-6; 8 positions agree with TRBD1. This CDR3 is 20 amino acids long. V gave up 3 bases and J gave up 0 bases; unmatched junction bases: 13. CDR1 and CDR2 (germline): SGHVS, FQNEAQ. CDR3 in amino acids: CASSFTGTGPGSSYNSPLHF. In DNA form, the CDR3 reads TGTGCCAGCAGCTTCACCGGGACAGGCCCCGGAAGCTCCTATAATTCACCCCTCCACTTT.

The chain combines TRBV30 with TRBJ2-1; D ambiguous. CDR1 and CDR2 from the germline V gene are GTSNPN and SVGIG (reference sequence). The CDR3 is made up of 13 amino acids. Trimming took 0 bases from V and 2 from J, leaving 5 bases between them. Written as DNA, the CDR3 is TGTGCCTGGAGTGTACAGACCTACAATGAGCAGTTCTTC. It encodes CAWSVQTYNEQFF.

The rearrangement joins TRBV4-1 to TRBJ2-2; possibly TRBD1 for D (5 bases). Trimming took 4 bases from V and 7 from J, leaving 22 bases between them. Per the germline V gene, CDR1 is MGHRA and CDR2 is YSYEKL. The CDR3 length is 17 residues. CDR3 residues: CASSRTLLAQGFGELFF. The DNA of the CDR3 is TGCGCCAGCAGCCGGACACTACTGGCCCAAGGGTTCGGGGAGCTGTTTTTT.

The chain carries TRBV7-9 and TRBJ1-6; 7 bases map to TRBD1. V trimming: 5 bases; J trimming: 10 bases; junction bases outside the gene matches: 8. The CDR3 totals 14 residues. Germline assignment: CDR1 SEHNR and CDR2 FQNEAQ (reference sequence). The CDR3 sequence is CASSADRSGSPLHF. The CDR3 DNA follows: TGTGCCAGCAGCGCGGACAGGTCAGGATCACCCCTCCACTTT.

The rearrangement joins TRBV6-1 to TRBJ2-2; D possibly corresponds to TRBD1 (6 bases). With 3 bases removed from V and 3 bases from J, the gap between germline ends came to 14 bases. The CDR3 loop spans 16 amino acids. CDR1 and CDR2 (germline): MNHNS, SASEGT. The CDR3 sequence: CASSDIGQTYTGELFF. In nucleotides, the CDR3 is TGTGCCAGCAGTGATATAGGACAGACCTACACCGGGGAGCTGTTTTTT.

The CDR3 region has the DNA TGTGCCAGCAGTCCTCGTTTGCCGGGACAGGGGGCAACCGGGGAGCTGTTTTTT. Translation: CASSPRLPGQGATGELFF. The chain uses TRBV6-6 and TRBJ2-2; 12 bases match TRBD1. CDR1 is MNHNY and CDR2 is SVGAGI in the germline V gene (reference sequence). Trimming at V came to 5 bases and at J to 5 bases, leaving 12 bases not matched to a gene. The CDR3 consists of 18 residues.

This clone was seen a few times. This chain links TRBV19 with TRBJ2-3; tentative D call: TRBD1 (6 bases). Trimming stripped 5 bases from V and 7 bases from J, with 10 bases between. CDR1 and CDR2 (germline): LNHDA, SQIVND (reference sequence). The CDR3 length is 12 residues. The CDR3 DNA sequence: TGTGCCAGTAGTTCACAGGGCCATACGCAGTATTTT. Residues: CASSSQGHTQYF.

V gene TRBV25-1 combines with J gene TRBJ1-2; 8 nucleotides match TRBD1. The V segment lost 5 bases and the J segment 7 bases; nucleotides outside the gene matches: 6. The germline gives CDR1 MGHDK, CDR2 SYGVNS. The CDR3 is 13 residues long. The CDR3 nucleotides read TGTGCCAGCAGTTCCACAGGGGGTTTTGGCTACACCTTC. This gives the protein CASSSTGGFGYTF.

This chain links TRBV20-1 with TRBJ2-7; D perhaps matches TRBD2 (7 bases). V lost 3 bases, J lost 6 bases, and 21 bases lay in between. In germline, CDR1 is DFQATT, CDR2 SNEGSKA (reference sequence). The CDR3 totals 15 residues. CDR3: CSASLGGGTFREQYF. The DNA for the CDR3 is TGCAGTGCTAGTCTAGGGGGGGGGACCTTCCGCGAGCAGTACTTC.

The chain uses TRBV30 and TRBJ2-1; D possibly corresponds to TRBD2 (7 bases). CDR3 length: 16 amino acids. Germline lookup yields CDR1 GTSNPN and CDR2 SVGIG (reference sequence). Trimming left V 2 bases short and J 7 bases short, with 21 bases between. In DNA, the CDR3 is TGTGCCTGGAGTAGACGTGGGGGGGGCCGAGGTAATGAGCAGTTCTTC. Protein: CAWSRRGGGRGNEQFF. Full variable domain (rest looked up from reference TRBV30 and TRBJ2-1): SQTIHQWPATLVQPVGSPLSLECTVEGTSNPNLYWYRQAAGRGLQLLFYSVGIGQISSEVPQNLSASRPQDRQFILSSKKLLLSDSGFYLCAWSRRGGGRGNEQFFGPGTRLTVL.

The rearrangement uses TRBV18 and TRBJ1-4; maybe TRBD1 (6 bases). The CDR3 has 14 amino acids. Between the trimmed V and J ends, which lost 6 bases and 5 bases, there was a span of 13 bases. Germline V gives CDR1 KGHSH, CDR2 LQKENI. This CDR3 is CASSSDRTNEKLFF. The DNA for the CDR3 is TGTGCCAGCTCCTCAGACAGGACGAATGAAAAACTGTTTTTT.

This clone was seen a few times. CDR3 loop: CASSLSGKTDTQYF. DNA for the CDR3: TGTGCCAGCAGCCTATCGGGGAAGACAGATACGCAGTATTTT. This rearrangement joins TRBV5-6 to TRBJ2-3; a weak D match, TRBD2 (5 bases). The CDR3 spans 14 residues. The V and J ends lost 4 bases and 3 bases respectively, with 12 bases between them. Looked up from germline, CDR1 is SGHDT and CDR2 is YYEEEE. The complete variable domain, with remaining parts taken from reference TRBV5-6 and TRBJ2-3, reads DAGVTQSPTHLIKTRGQQVTLRCSPKSGHDTVSWYQQALGQGPQFIFQYYEEEERQRGNFPDRFSGHQFPNYSSELNVNALLLGDSALYLCASSLSGKTDTQYFGPGTRLTVL.